This is a list of T cell receptor beta chains from one sample in a study of neoadjuvant anti-PD-1 for oral cavity cancer. Repertoires were generated with immunoSEQ multiplex PCR, while TCRdb's copy carries only in-frame clones and drops some. Seen here are about 72,000 clones, 83% observed once, and the top ten hold 3% to 3.5%. This specimen was PBMCs, taken before nivolumab (anti-PD-1) treatment. Receptor source: a person between 40 and 85 years old with oral cavity squamous cell carcinoma. The CDR3 runs from the conserved cysteine through the conserved F or W. A D gene is named only where the DNA matches it firmly. Clone sizes are given selectively: once, few, many, or a class where the clone is expanded.

clone_size j_call d_call v_call cdr3_nt cdr3_aa
. TRBJ1-1 . TRBV6-6 TGTGCCAGCAGTTACCCCGAGAGCACTGAAGCTTTCTTT CASSYPESTEAFF
few TRBJ2-2 . TRBV7-7 TGTGCCAGCAGCGAACAGGGATCCGGGGAGCTGTTTTTT CASSEQGSGELFF
. TRBJ1-2 TRBD1 TRBV6-6 TGTGCCAGCAGCCAACCGGACAGGGGTGAAGGCTACACCTTC CASSQPDRGEGYTF
. TRBJ1-1 . TRBV4-1 TGCGCCAGCAGCCAAGTCAATTTATGGGCGAGGAAGTTTGGGGCTTTCTTT CASSQVNLWARKFGAFF
. TRBJ2-2 . TRBV5-4 TGTGCCAGCAGCTTACGGGTGGCCGGGGAGCTGTTTTTT CASSLRVAGELFF
. TRBJ2-2 . TRBV6-5 TGTGCCAGCAGTTACTCACAGACGAACACCGGGGAGCTGTTTTTT CASSYSQTNTGELFF
. TRBJ2-1 . TRBV7-6 TGTGCCAGCAGCTTAGCGGGGGGGGCCCGTAATGAGCAGTTCTTC CASSLAGGARNEQFF
. TRBJ1-2 . TRBV2 TGTGCCAGCAGTGTAGCAGGGCGAAGCGATGGCTACACCTTC CASSVAGRSDGYTF
. TRBJ2-7 TRBD1 TRBV6-5 TGTGCCAGCAGTTACAACCGGGACAGCGAGCAGTACTTC CASSYNRDSEQYF
. TRBJ1-3 . TRBV5-1 TGCGCCAGCAGCCTAACAGGTATCTCTGGAAACACCATATATTTT CASSLTGISGNTIYF
. TRBJ2-1 . TRBV10-3 TGTGCCATCAGACTAGGGGATTACAATGAGCAGTTCTTC CAIRLGDYNEQFF
. TRBJ2-7 . TRBV7-2 TGTGCCAGCAGCTTAGAACTCGGAACCTACGAGCAGTACTTC CASSLELGTYEQYF
. TRBJ1-4 TRBD1 TRBV4-1 TGCGCCAGCAGCCAACTGACAGGGCGGACTAATGAAAAACTGTTTTTT CASSQLTGRTNEKLFF
. TRBJ2-1 . TRBV28 TGTGCCAGCAGTTTGGTTCTTACGAGAGGGGAGCAGTTCTTC CASSLVLTRGEQFF
once TRBJ1-2 . TRBV5-4 TGTGCCAGCAGCTCGGAGGGGAGTAACACCTTC CASSSEGSNTF
. TRBJ1-6 . TRBV7-9 TGTGCCAGCAGCTTAGTAGCGGGACCCCTCCACTTT CASSLVAGPLHF
. TRBJ2-6 TRBD1 TRBV6-6 TGTGCCAGCAGTAGACAGGGGTGGCCTGGGGCCAACGTCCTGACTTTC CASSRQGWPGANVLTF
. TRBJ2-7 . TRBV28 TGTGCCAGCAGTTTATACCAGGGATACGAGCAGTACTTC CASSLYQGYEQYF
. TRBJ2-1 . TRBV5-1 TGCGCCAGCAGCCCCCCGTACAAGGGCGATGAGCAGTTCTTC CASSPPYKGDEQFF
. TRBJ2-3 . TRBV5-5 TGTGCCAGCAGCTTGGATCTTAGCGCCAAAGGGGATACGCAGTATTTT CASSLDLSAKGDTQYF
. TRBJ2-3 TRBD2 TRBV4-1 TGCGCCAGCAGCCAAGACGTTAGCGGGGGAACGCAGTATTTT CASSQDVSGGTQYF
once TRBJ2-7 . TRBV25-1 TGTGCCAGCAGTGAATCTTACACCTCCTACGAGCAGTACTTC CASSESYTSYEQYF
. TRBJ1-2 . TRBV28 TGTGCCAGCATCTTTACGGGAGGGACCTATGGCTACACCTTC CASIFTGGTYGYTF
. TRBJ2-2 . TRBV6-4 TGTGCCAGCAGTGACTCTTACACCGGGGAGCTGTTTTTT CASSDSYTGELFF
. TRBJ1-4 . TRBV25-1 TGTGCCAGCAGTGAAGCGGGGAAAGCGGAAAAACTGTTTTTT CASSEAGKAEKLFF
. TRBJ1-3 . TRBV29-1 TGCAGCGCCGGAGGGACGGGGTCTGGAAACACCATATATTTT CSAGGTGSGNTIYF
. TRBJ2-3 . TRBV7-3 TGTGCCAGCAGGCGAAACTCCTTAGATACGCAGTATTTT CASRRNSLDTQYF
. TRBJ2-7 . TRBV5-1 TGCGCCAGCAGCTTGGATACAGAAAGCTCCTACGAGCAGTACTTC CASSLDTESSYEQYF
once TRBJ1-6 . TRBV2 TGTGCCAGCAGTGAACGGCAGCCCAGCTCCTATAATTCACCCCTCCACTTT CASSERQPSSYNSPLHF
. TRBJ1-4 . TRBV29-1 TGCAGCGTTGGGGGGGCTGCAACTAATGAAAAACTGTTTTTT CSVGGAATNEKLFF
. TRBJ2-2 . TRBV7-3 TGTGCCAGCAGCCGTGGTGGGACCGGGGAGCTGTTTTTT CASSRGGTGELFF
. TRBJ1-2 TRBD1 TRBV5-4 TGTGCCAGCAGGATGAGACAGGGTCCTATTGGTGGCTACACCTTC CASRMRQGPIGGYTF
. TRBJ2-7 TRBD1 TRBV15 TGTGCCACCAGCAGAGGGATTCCGGGACAGGGTATTTTCGTCGGCACCTACGAGCAGTACTTC CATSRGIPGQGIFVGTYEQYF
. TRBJ1-5 . TRBV29-1 TGCAGCGTTGAAGCGGACGGGCTTCGACAGCCCCAGCATTTT CSVEADGLRQPQHF
. TRBJ2-7 TRBD1 TRBV5-4 TGTGCCAGCAACACCGGGACAGGAGACTACGAGCAGTACTTC CASNTGTGDYEQYF
. TRBJ1-1 . TRBV6-1 TGTGCCAGCAGGTGGGGAATTGGCACTGAAGCTTTCTTT CASRWGIGTEAFF
once TRBJ2-1 TRBD2 TRBV13 TGTGCCAGCAGCTCCATTGGACTAGCGGTTTACAATGAGCAGTTCTTC CASSSIGLAVYNEQFF
once TRBJ2-3 . TRBV15 TGTGCCACCAGCAGAGACCCAACATATACGCAGTATTTT CATSRDPTYTQYF
. TRBJ1-2 . TRBV15 TGTGCCACCAGCAACGGGGGGGGTTTCGGCTACACCTTC CATSNGGGFGYTF
. TRBJ2-1 TRBD2 TRBV2 TGTGCCAGCAGTGCAACGGGACTAGCGGGGGGGCGAGAGCAGTTCTTC CASSATGLAGGREQFF
. TRBJ2-3 . TRBV11-2 TGTGCCAGCAGCTTAGGTACTCCCAGGGATACGCAGTATTTT CASSLGTPRDTQYF
. TRBJ2-1 TRBD2 TRBV7-8 TGTGCCAGCAGCTTATGGGGTAGCGGGGGAGAATACAATGAGCAGTTCTTC CASSLWGSGGEYNEQFF
once TRBJ1-2 TRBD1 TRBV2 TGTGCCGGCCGACAGGGGATCTTCTATGGCTACACCTTC CAGRQGIFYGYTF
. TRBJ1-1 . TRBV12-5 TGTGCTAGTGGTTTGGGTCTTACGCCCGACAGCGACATTGAAGCTTTCTTT CASGLGLTPDSDIEAFF
. TRBJ1-2 . TRBV28 TGTGCCAGCAGTACTGGCTATGGCTACACCTTC CASSTGYGYTF
many TRBJ2-3 TRBD2 TRBV5-1 TGCGCCAGCAGCTCCGGGACTAGCGGGAGGATTCGAGATACGCAGTATTTT CASSSGTSGRIRDTQYF
few TRBJ2-2 . TRBV2 TGTGCCACCCTGACCGCGAACACCGGGGAGCTGTTTTTT CATLTANTGELFF
. TRBJ1-6 . TRBV5-1 TGCGCCAGCAGCTTGGCCGGGCGGAGATATTCACCCCTCCACTTT CASSLAGRRYSPLHF
many TRBJ2-7 TRBD2 TRBV7-9 TGTGCCAGCAGCTCACACCTGGGACTAGCGGGAGATCAGTACGAGCAGTACTTC CASSSHLGLAGDQYEQYF